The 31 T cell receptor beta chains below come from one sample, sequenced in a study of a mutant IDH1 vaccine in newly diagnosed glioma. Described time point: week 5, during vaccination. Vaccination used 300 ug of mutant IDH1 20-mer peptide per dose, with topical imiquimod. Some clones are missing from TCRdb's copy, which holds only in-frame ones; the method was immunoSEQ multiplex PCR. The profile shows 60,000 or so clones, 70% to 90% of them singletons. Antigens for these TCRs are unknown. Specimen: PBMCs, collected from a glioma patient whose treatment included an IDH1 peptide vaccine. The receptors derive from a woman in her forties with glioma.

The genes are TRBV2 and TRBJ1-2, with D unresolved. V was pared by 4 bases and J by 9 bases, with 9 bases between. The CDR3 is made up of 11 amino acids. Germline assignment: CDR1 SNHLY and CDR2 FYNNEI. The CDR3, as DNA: TGTGCCAGCAGTGTTGTAGGGAGCTACACCTTC. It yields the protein CASSVVGSYTF.

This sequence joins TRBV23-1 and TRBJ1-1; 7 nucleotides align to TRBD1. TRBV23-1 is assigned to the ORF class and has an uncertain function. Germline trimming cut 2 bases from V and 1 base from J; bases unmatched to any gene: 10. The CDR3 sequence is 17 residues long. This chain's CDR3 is CASSQTDLDRENTEAFF. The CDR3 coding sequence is TGCGCCAGCAGTCAAACGGATCTCGACAGGGAGAACACTGAAGCTTTCTTT.

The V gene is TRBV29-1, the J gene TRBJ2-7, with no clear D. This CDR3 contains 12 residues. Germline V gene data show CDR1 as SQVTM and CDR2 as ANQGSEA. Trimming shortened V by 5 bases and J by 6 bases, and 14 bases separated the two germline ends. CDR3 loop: CSVRHLKGEQYF. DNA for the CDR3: TGCAGCGTTCGACACCTTAAGGGCGAGCAGTACTTC.

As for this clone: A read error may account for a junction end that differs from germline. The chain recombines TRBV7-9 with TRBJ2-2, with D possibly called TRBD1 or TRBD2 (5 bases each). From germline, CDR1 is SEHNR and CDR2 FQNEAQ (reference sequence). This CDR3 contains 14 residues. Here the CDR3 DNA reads TGTGCCAGCAGCTTTGAAGGGAACACCGGGGCGCTGTTTTTT. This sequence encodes CASSFEGNTGALFF.

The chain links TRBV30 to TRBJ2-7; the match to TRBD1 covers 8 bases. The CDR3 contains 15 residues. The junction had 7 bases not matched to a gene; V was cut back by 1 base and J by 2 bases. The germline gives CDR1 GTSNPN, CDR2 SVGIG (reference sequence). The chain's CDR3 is CAWSADRGTAYEQYF. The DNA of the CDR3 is TGTGCCTGGAGTGCTGACAGGGGTACGGCCTACGAGCAGTACTTC.

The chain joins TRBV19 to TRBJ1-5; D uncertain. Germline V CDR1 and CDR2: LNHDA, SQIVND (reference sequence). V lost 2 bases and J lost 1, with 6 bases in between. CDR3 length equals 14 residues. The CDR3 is CASSILQSNQPQHF. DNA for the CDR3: TGTGCCAGTAGTATACTCCAGAGCAATCAGCCCCAGCATTTT.

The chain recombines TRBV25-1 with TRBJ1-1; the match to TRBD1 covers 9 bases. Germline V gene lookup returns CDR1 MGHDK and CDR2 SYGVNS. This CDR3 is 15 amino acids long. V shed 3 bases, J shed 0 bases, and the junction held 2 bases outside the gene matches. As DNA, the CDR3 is TGTGCCAGCAGTGAGTACAGGGGGCTGAACACTGAAGCTTTCTTT. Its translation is CASSEYRGLNTEAFF.

The CDR3 DNA follows: TGTGCCAGCAGCGGTTCGCGAGGGCGCGGGAATGAGCAGTTCTTC. It specifies CASSGSRGRGNEQFF. The chain carries TRBV6-6 and TRBJ2-1; a weak D match, TRBD2 (5 bases). V dropped 6 bases and J dropped 7 bases, with 19 bases sitting between them. The germline V gene has CDR1 MNHNY and CDR2 SVGAGI (reference sequence). The length of the CDR3 is 15 residues.

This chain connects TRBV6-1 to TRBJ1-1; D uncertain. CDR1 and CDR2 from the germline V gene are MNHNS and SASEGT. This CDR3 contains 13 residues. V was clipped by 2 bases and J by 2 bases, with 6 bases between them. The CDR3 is CASSERSNTEAFF. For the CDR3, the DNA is TGTGCCAGCAGTGAAAGGAGCAACACTGAAGCTTTCTTT.

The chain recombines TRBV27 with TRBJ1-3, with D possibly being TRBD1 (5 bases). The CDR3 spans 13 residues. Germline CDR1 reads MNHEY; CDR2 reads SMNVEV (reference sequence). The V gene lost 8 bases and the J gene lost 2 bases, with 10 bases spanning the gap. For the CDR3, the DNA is TGTGCCAGCGGGACCATCCCTGGAAACACCATATATTTT. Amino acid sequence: CASGTIPGNTIYF.

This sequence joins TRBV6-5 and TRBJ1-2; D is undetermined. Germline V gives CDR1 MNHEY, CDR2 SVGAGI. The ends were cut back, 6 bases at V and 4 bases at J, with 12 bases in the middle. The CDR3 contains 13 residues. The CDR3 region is CASRGTGGYGYTF. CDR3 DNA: TGTGCCAGCAGGGGCACGGGAGGCTATGGCTACACCTTC.

The CDR3, as DNA: TGTGCCAGCAGGAATAGCGCCAAGACGCAGTATTTT. Protein: CASRNSAKTQYF. V is TRBV6-5 and J is TRBJ2-3, with D maybe TRBD2 (5 bases). CDR1 and CDR2 from the germline V gene are MNHEY and SVGAGI. The CDR3 covers 12 residues. The V end was cut by 6 bases, the J end by 9 bases, with 13 bases between.

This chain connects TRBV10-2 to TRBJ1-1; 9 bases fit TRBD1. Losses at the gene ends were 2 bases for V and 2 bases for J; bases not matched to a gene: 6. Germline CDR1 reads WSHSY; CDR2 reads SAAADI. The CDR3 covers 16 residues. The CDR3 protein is CASSEPNRGRNTEAFF. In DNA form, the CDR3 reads TGCGCCAGCAGTGAGCCAAACAGGGGGCGCAACACTGAAGCTTTCTTT.

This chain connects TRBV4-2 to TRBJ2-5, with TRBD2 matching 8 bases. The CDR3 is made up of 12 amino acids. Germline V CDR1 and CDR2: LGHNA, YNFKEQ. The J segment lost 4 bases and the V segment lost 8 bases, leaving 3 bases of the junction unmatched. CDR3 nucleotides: TGTGCCAGCGGGCTAGCGGGAGAGACCCAGTACTTC. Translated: CASGLAGETQYF.

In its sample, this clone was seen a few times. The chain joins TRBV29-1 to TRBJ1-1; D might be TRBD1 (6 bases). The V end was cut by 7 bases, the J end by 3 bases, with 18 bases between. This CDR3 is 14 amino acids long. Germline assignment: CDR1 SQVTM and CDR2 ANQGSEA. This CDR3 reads CSAGGGVFYTEAFF. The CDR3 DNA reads TGCAGCGCTGGAGGGGGGGTTTTTTACACTGAAGCTTTCTTT.

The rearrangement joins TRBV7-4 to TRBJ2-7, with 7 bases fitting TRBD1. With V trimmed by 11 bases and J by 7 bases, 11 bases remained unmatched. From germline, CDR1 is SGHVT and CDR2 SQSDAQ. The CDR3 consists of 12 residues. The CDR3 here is CAWGTRGWEQYF. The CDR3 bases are TGTGCCTGGGGGACCAGGGGGTGGGAGCAGTACTTC.

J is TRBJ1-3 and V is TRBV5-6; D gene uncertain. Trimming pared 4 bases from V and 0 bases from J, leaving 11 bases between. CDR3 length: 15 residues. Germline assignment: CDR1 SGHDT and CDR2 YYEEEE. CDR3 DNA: TGTGCCAGCAGCAGCCCTACAGTCTCTGGAAACACCATATATTTT. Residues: CASSSPTVSGNTIYF.

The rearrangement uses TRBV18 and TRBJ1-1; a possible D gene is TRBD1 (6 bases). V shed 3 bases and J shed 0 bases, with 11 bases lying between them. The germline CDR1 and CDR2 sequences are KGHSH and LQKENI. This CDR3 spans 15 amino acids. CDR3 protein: CASSPRTDMNTEAFF. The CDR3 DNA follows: TGTGCCAGCTCACCTAGGACAGACATGAACACTGAAGCTTTCTTT. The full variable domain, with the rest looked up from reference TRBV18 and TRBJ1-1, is NAGVMQNPRHLVRRRGQEARLRCSPMKGHSHVYWYRQLPEEGLKFMVYLQKENIIDESGMPKERFSAEFPKEGPSILRIQQVVRGDSAAYFCASSPRTDMNTEAFFGQGTRLTVV.

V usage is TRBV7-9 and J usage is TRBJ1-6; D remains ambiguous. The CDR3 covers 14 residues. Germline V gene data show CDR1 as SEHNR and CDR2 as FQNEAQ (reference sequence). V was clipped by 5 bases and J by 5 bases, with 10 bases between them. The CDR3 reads CASSPHRNNSPLHF. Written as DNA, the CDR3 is TGTGCCAGCAGCCCACACAGAAATAATTCACCCCTCCACTTT.

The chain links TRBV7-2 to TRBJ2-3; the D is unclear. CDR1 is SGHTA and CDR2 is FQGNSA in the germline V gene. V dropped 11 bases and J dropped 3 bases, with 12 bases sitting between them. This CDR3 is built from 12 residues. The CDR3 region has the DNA TGTGCCCTTAGATCCGTTACAGATACGCAGTATTTT. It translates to CALRSVTDTQYF.

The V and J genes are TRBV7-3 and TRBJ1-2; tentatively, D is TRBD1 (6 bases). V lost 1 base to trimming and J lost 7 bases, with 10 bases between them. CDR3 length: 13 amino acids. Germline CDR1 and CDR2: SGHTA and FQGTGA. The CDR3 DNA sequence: TGTGCCAGCAGCTTAAACAGGGAGTCTGGCTACACCTTC. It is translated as CASSLNRESGYTF.

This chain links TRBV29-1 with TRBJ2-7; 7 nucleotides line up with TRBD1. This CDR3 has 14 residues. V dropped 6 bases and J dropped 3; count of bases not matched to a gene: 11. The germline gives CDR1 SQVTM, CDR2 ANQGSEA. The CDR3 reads CSVAPRQGIYEQYF. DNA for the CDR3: TGCAGCGTGGCTCCAAGACAGGGAATCTACGAGCAGTACTTC.

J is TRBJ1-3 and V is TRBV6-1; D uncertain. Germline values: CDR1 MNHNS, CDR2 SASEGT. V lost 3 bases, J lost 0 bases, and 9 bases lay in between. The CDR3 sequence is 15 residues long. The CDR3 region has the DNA TGTGCCAGCAGTGAGGACCACTACTCTGGAAACACCATATATTTT. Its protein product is CASSEDHYSGNTIYF.

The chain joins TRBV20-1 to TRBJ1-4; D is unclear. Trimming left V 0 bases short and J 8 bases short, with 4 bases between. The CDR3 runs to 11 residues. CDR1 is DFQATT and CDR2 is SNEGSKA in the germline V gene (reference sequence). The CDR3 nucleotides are TGCAGTGCTAGAGATATCGAAAAACTGTTTTTT. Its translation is CSARDIEKLFF.

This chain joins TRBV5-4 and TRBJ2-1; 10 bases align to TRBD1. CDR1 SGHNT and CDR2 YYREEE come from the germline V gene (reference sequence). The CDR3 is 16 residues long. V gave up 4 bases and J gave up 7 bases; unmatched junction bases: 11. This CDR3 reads CASSELTGGWLNEQFF. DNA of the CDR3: TGTGCCAGCAGCGAACTGACAGGGGGCTGGTTAAATGAGCAGTTCTTC.

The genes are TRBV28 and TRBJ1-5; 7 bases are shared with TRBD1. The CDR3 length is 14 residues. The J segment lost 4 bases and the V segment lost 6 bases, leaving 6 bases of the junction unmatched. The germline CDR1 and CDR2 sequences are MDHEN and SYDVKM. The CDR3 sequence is CASSLGQVNQPQHF. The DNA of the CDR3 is TGTGCCAGCAGCCTTGGACAGGTAAATCAGCCCCAGCATTTT.

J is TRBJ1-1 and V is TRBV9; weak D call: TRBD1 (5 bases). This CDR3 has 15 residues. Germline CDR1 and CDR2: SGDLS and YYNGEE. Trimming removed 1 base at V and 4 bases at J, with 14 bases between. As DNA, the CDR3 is TGTGCCAGCAGCGTAATGGGGGGGGTAGGCACTGAAGCTTTCTTT. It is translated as CASSVMGGVGTEAFF.

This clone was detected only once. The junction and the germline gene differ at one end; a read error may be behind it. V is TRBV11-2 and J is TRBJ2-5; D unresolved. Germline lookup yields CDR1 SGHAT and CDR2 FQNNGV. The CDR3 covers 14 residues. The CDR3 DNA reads TGTGCCAGCAGCTTTGGTTGGGCCCAAGGGACCCAGTACTTC. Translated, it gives CASSFGWAQGTQYF.

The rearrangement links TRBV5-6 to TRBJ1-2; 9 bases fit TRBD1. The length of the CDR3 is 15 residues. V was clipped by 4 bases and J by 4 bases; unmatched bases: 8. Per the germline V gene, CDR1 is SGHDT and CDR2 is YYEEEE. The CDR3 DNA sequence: TGTGCCAGCAGCGGGACAGGGTTCTACGGCTATGGCTACACCTTC. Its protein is CASSGTGFYGYGYTF.

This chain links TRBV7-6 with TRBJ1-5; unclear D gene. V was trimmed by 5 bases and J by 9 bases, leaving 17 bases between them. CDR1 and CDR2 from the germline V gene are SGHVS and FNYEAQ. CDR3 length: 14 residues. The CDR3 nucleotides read TGTGCCAGCAGCCCCAGCAGGACCACGGGGCCCCAGCATTTT. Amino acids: CASSPSRTTGPQHF.

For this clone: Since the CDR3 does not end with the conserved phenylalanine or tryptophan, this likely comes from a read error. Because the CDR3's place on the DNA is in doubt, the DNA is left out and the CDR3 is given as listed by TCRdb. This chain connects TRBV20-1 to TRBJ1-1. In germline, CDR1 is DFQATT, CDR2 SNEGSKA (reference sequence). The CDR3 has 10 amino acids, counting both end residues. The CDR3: CSARGAQVSV.